The T cell receptor beta chain under discussion was sequenced for a study of CD4 T cells in relation to SARS-CoV-2 and coronaviruses. The wider study: After nine to eleven days of antigen culture, PBMC TCR beta CDR3s were sequenced. Shared crossreactive spike epitopes were mapped to their HLA restriction. Overall study findings and caveats: The cross-reactivity analysis covered only spike protein, not other viral proteins.

The CDR3 spans 15 residues. Germline assignment: CDR1 MRHNA and CDR2 SNTAGT. V was trimmed by 0 bases and J by 1 base, leaving 9 bases between them. Before the COVID-19 pandemic, during about 2011-2019, CD4+ T cells were taken from unexposed donors. CD4+ T cells were isolated from the cells after less than 13 days of culture. Unexposed-donor CD4+ T cells were probed with SARS-CoV-2 S/N and four cold-coronavirus spikes, cells permitting. In regard to this clone: Antigen unknown.

Sequenced by immunoSEQ multiplex PCR; TCRdb stores in-frame clones only, minus some. The sample includes almost 30,000 clones, approximately 80% seen only once; the top ten take roughly 14%. The sequenced sample was CD4+ T cells from PBMCs, cultured in vitro. The chain combines TRBV6-4 with TRBJ1-1; the D gene is possibly TRBD1 (6 bases). This sequence originates from a human donor in good health. CDR3 sequence reads: CASSDSWTANTEAFF. CDR3 sequence (DNA): TGTGCCAGCAGTGACTCTTGGACAGCGAACACTGAAGCTTTCTTT.